This TCR beta chain was sequenced in a study of cytomegalovirus exposure and HLA in healthy donors. Regarding the study as a whole: There were 160 or so TCR beta chains listed as cytomegalovirus-associated. Subsequent analysis found a tendency for first-cohort TCR clusters to co-occur within the 120 or so validation repertoires. For cytomegalovirus status, the classifier reportedly gave diagnoses with high specificity and sensitivity.

The CDR3 loop spans 18 amino acids. Trimming at V came to 0 bases and at J to 6 bases, leaving 13 bases not matched to a gene. Germline CDR1 reads MGHRA; CDR2 reads YSYEKL. Separation from the approximately 710-subject first cohort characterized the roughly 120-subject validation cohort, to which the donors belonged. Remarks on this clone: What it binds is unknown.

Sequencing used immunoSEQ multiplex PCR; TCRdb keeps in-frame clones, though not all of them. The sample holds 150,000 to 200,000 clones, approximately 84% seen once. Sequencing input: PBMCs. The TCR comes from a woman between 18 and 29 years old in good health and CMV-seropositive. This chain links TRBV4-1 with TRBJ1-5, with 8 bases matching TRBD1. Written as DNA, the CDR3 is TGCGCCAGCAGCCAAGATGGTACAGGGGGGAGCAGGAGTCAGCCCCAGCATTTT. Translating it yields CASSQDGTGGSRSQPQHF.